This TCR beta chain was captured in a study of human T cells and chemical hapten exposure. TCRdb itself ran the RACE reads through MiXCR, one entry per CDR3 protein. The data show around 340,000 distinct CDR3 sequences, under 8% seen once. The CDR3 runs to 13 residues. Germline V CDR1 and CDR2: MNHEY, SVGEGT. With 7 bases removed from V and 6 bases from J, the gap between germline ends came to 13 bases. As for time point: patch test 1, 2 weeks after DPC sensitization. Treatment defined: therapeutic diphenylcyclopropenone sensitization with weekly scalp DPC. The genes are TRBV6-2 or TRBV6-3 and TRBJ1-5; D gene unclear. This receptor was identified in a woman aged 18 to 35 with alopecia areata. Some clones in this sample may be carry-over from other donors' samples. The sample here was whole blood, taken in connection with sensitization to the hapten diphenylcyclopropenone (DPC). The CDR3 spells CASTPFMGQPQHF. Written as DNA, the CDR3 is TGTGCCAGCACCCCCTTTATGGGTCAGCCCCAGCATTTT.